A single sample is the source of the 27 T cell receptor beta chains below, sequenced in a study of blood T cell repertoires in COVID-19. The method was immunoSEQ multiplex PCR; TCRdb's version includes in-frame clones alone and lacks a portion of them. The data hold about 270,000 clones, with over 75% observed a single time. The sequenced sample was peripheral blood. The receptors shown here come from a woman in her 70s with acute or convalescent COVID-19.

The rearrangement joins TRBV24-1 to TRBJ1-1; D not certain. V was trimmed by 2 bases and J by 1 base, leaving 10 bases between them. CDR1 and CDR2 (germline): KGHDR, SFDVKD. This CDR3 is 15 amino acids long. The DNA of the CDR3 is TGTGCCACCAGTGATTCACAGAAATCGAACACTGAAGCTTTCTTT. It encodes CATSDSQKSNTEAFF.

The chain has TRBV21-1 and TRBJ1-2; the table's D call, TRBD1, was not checked against the DNA. TRBV21-1 is a pseudogene. The CDR3 is made up of 15 amino acids. This CDR3 reads CASSKGGTGSYGYTF. CDR3 bases: TGTGCCAGCAGCAAAGGGGGGACAGGGTCTTATGGCTACACCTTC.

This chain links TRBV7-8 with TRBJ1-2, with TRBD1 matching over 7 bases. The J segment lost 2 bases and the V segment lost 3 bases, leaving 3 bases of the junction unmatched. Germline loops: CDR1 SGHVS, CDR2 FQNEAQ. CDR3 length: 14 residues. The CDR3 DNA sequence: TGTGCCAGCAGCTTGACAGGGCAGAACTATGGCTACACCTTC. Translating it yields CASSLTGQNYGYTF.

The chain has TRBV7-9 and TRBJ2-3; D perhaps matches TRBD2 (7 bases). Trimming stripped 1 base from V and 3 bases from J, with 11 bases between. Germline V gene lookup returns CDR1 SEHNR and CDR2 FQNEAQ (reference sequence). This CDR3 is 15 amino acids long. The CDR3 region is CASSLVGGDTDTQYF. CDR3 DNA sequence: TGTGCCAGCAGCTTAGTAGGGGGGGATACAGATACGCAGTATTTT.

In its sample, this clone was seen a few times. V is TRBV9 and J is TRBJ2-1; 8 nucleotides agree with TRBD2. Germline values: CDR1 SGDLS, CDR2 YYNGEE. V trimming: 4 bases; J trimming: 8 bases; junction bases outside the gene matches: 11. The CDR3 is 15 residues long. The chain's CDR3 is CASSSRGGQSDEQFF. In nucleotides, the CDR3 is TGTGCCAGCAGCTCCCGGGGGGGCCAAAGCGATGAGCAGTTCTTC.

The chain employs TRBV10-1 and TRBJ2-5, with 12 bases matching TRBD2. V gave up 6 bases and J gave up 2 bases; unmatched junction bases: 1. Germline loops: CDR1 WNHNN, CDR2 SYGVQD (reference sequence). The CDR3 length is 14 residues. In DNA form, the CDR3 reads TGCGCCAGCAGGACTAGCGGGGGTCAAGAGACCCAGTACTTC. This translates into CASRTSGGQETQYF.

The V call is TRBV6-6, the J call TRBJ1-5; D is ambiguous. Germline V CDR1 and CDR2: MNHNY, SVGAGI (reference sequence). The length of the CDR3 is 15 residues. V was shortened by 7 bases and J by 10 bases, with 23 bases between the two germline ends. The CDR3 region has the DNA TGTGCCAGCACCCAAGGAGATACAATCAGCCGACCCCAGCATTTT. It yields the protein CASTQGDTISRPQHF.

This clone has only a few counts. The V gene is TRBV5-1, the J gene TRBJ1-1, with 8 bases that match TRBD1. Germline V gene lookup returns CDR1 SGHRS and CDR2 YFSETQ. V lost 0 bases and J lost 10; bases outside the gene matches: 8. The CDR3 runs 14 residues. The CDR3 nucleotides are TGCGCCAGCAGCTTGGGGTCATTAACAGGGGGAGCTTTCTTT. Encoded protein: CASSLGSLTGGAFF.

The chain is built from TRBV2 and TRBJ1-2; no clear D. The germline V and J ends were trimmed by 9 bases and 4 bases, with 12 bases remaining between them. The CDR3 runs to 12 residues. From germline, CDR1 is SNHLY and CDR2 FYNNEI. CDR3 DNA sequence: TGTGCCAGAGAAGAACTTAGCTATGGCTACACCTTC. Translating gives CAREELSYGYTF.

The V gene is TRBV7-3, the J gene TRBJ2-1; 9 bases fit TRBD2. Looked up from germline, CDR1 is SGHTA and CDR2 is FQGTGA. There are 16 residues in the CDR3. Trimming cost V 0 bases and J 1 base; bases outside gene matches: 1. The CDR3 DNA reads TGTGCCAGCAGCTTAACTAGCGGGGGATCCTACAATGAGCAGTTCTTC. Translated, it gives CASSLTSGGSYNEQFF.

The chain recombines TRBV25-1 with TRBJ2-5; D is unclear. The CDR3 length is 15 residues. Trimming pared 2 bases from V and 1 base from J, leaving 11 bases between. CDR1 is MGHDK and CDR2 is SYGVNS in the germline V gene. CDR3 nucleotides: TGTGCCAGCAGTGAACCAGGAACCCGCCAAGAGACCCAGTACTTC. This gives the protein CASSEPGTRQETQYF.

The chain is built from TRBV4-1 and TRBJ2-5; 9 bases agree with TRBD1. The CDR3 length is 15 residues. V lost 4 bases, J lost 1 base, and 4 bases stayed unmatched. Germline CDR1 MGHRA, CDR2 YSYEKL. The CDR3 protein is CASSPGQGGQETQYF. The CDR3 DNA reads as TGCGCCAGCAGCCCGGGACAGGGAGGCCAAGAGACCCAGTACTTC.

This chain joins TRBV23-1 and TRBJ1-1; D gene uncertain. TRBV23-1 is an ORF, and what it does is uncertain. V was shortened by 6 bases and J by 1 base, with 9 bases between the two germline ends. This CDR3 is built from 13 residues. Here the CDR3 DNA reads TGCGCCAGCAGGGCCCACGAGAACACTGAAGCTTTCTTT. This encodes CASRAHENTEAFF.

The V call is TRBV29-1, the J call TRBJ2-1; D perhaps matches TRBD2 (6 bases). Trimming removed 0 bases from V and 8 bases from J, with 14 bases in between. Per the germline V gene, CDR1 is SQVTM and CDR2 is ANQGSEA. The length of the CDR3 is 14 residues. In DNA, the CDR3 is TGCAGCGTTGAAGATCTTTCGGGAGCCGATGAGCAGTTCTTC. Protein sequence: CSVEDLSGADEQFF.

This clone occurred once. The chain employs TRBV2 and TRBJ2-1; unclear D gene. V dropped 5 bases and J dropped 9 bases, with 17 bases sitting between them. The CDR3 length is 14 residues. The germline V gene has CDR1 SNHLY and CDR2 FYNNEI. The CDR3 DNA is TGTGCCAGCAGTTCGTCCCGACCGTTAGCTGAGCAGTTCTTC. As protein: CASSSSRPLAEQFF.

This chain links TRBV30 with TRBJ2-1; D is perhaps TRBD2 (6 bases). V lost 1 base and J 12 bases, leaving 10 bases between the germline ends. The CDR3 is 11 residues long. Germline lookup yields CDR1 GTSNPN and CDR2 SVGIG (reference sequence). CDR3: CAWSGGTGQFF. The CDR3 DNA sequence: TGTGCCTGGAGTGGCGGGACTGGGCAGTTCTTC.

Here the CDR3 DNA reads TGCAGCGTTGTGGGATCAGCGGCAACAGATACGCAGTATTTT. Translating it yields CSVVGSAATDTQYF. The chain carries TRBV29-1 and TRBJ2-3, with a weak D call TRBD2 (5 bases). Trimming removed 4 bases at V and 3 bases at J, with 14 bases between. Germline CDR1 SQVTM, CDR2 ANQGSEA. This CDR3 has 14 amino acids.

V is TRBV7-9 and J is TRBJ2-1, with 8 bases identical to TRBD2. CDR1 is SEHNR and CDR2 is FQNEAQ in the germline V gene (reference sequence). The length of the CDR3 is 15 residues. The junction had 7 bases not matched to a gene; V was cut back by 5 bases and J by 4 bases. CDR3 in amino acids: CASSHGGAVYNEQFF. The CDR3 DNA reads as TGTGCCAGCAGCCACGGGGGGGCGGTTTACAATGAGCAGTTCTTC. Full variable domain (missing parts from reference TRBV7-9 and TRBJ2-1): DTGVSQNPRHKITKRGQNVTFRCDPISEHNRLYWYRQTLGQGPEFLTYFQNEAQLEKSRLLSDRFSAERPKGSFSTLEIQRTEQGDSAMYLCASSHGGAVYNEQFFGPGTRLTVL.

The rearrangement links TRBV2 to TRBJ1-2, with D possibly being TRBD1 (6 bases). The CDR3 length is 13 residues. V was trimmed by 6 bases and J by 2 bases, leaving 10 bases between them. Looked up from germline, CDR1 is SNHLY and CDR2 is FYNNEI. The CDR3 is CASRETGNYGYTF. CDR3 DNA: TGTGCCAGCAGAGAAACAGGGAACTATGGCTACACCTTC.

This rearrangement joins TRBV5-1 to TRBJ2-1; TRBD2 aligns across 9 bases. After removal of 4 bases from V and 9 bases from J, the junction contained 14 bases not matched to a gene. The CDR3 is 16 residues long. Germline loops: CDR1 SGHRS, CDR2 YFSETQ. The CDR3 nucleotides are TGCGCCAGCAGCCCTGGAGGGCGGGGGGGCCGAAGTGAGCAGTTCTTC. Translated, it gives CASSPGGRGGRSEQFF.

The chain is built from TRBV6-5 and TRBJ2-5, with 7 bases aligning to TRBD2. V gave up 6 bases and J gave up 7 bases; unmatched junction bases: 8. The germline gives CDR1 MNHEY, CDR2 SVGAGI. CDR3 length: 13 residues. In DNA form, the CDR3 reads TGTGCCAGCAGCCGCGGGGGTGAAGGGACCCAGTACTTC. Translating it yields CASSRGGEGTQYF.

This clone was picked up one time. The chain joins TRBV7-9 to TRBJ1-2; D remains unclear. Trimming took off 6 bases at V and 8 bases at J, with 16 bases between the two ends. Germline loops: CDR1 SEHNR, CDR2 FQNEAQ (reference sequence). This CDR3 region has 13 residues. CDR3 residues: CASSSRGFRGYTF. CDR3 coding DNA: TGTGCCAGCAGTTCTCGAGGGTTTAGGGGCTACACCTTC.

This chain joins TRBV6-1 and TRBJ2-7; 7 bases are a match to TRBD1. Germline loops: CDR1 MNHNS, CDR2 SASEGT. V was pared by 3 bases and J by 3 bases, with 5 bases of the junction left unmatched. This CDR3 region has 14 residues. CDR3 coding DNA: TGTGCCAGCAGTGATGGGCAGGGGGTCTACGAGCAGTACTTC. As protein: CASSDGQGVYEQYF.

This chain links TRBV6-5 with TRBJ2-7, with 7 bases matching TRBD2. The CDR3 has 14 residues. Looked up from germline, CDR1 is MNHEY and CDR2 is SVGAGI. V lost 5 bases to trimming and J lost 0 bases; unmatched junction nucleotides: 4. The CDR3 is CASSPSGNSYEQYF. As DNA, the CDR3 is TGTGCCAGCAGTCCCAGCGGGAACTCCTACGAGCAGTACTTC.

The chain couples TRBV7-2 to TRBJ2-7; 8 bases match TRBD1. Germline V gene lookup returns CDR1 SGHTA and CDR2 FQGNSA. Trimming removed 4 bases from V and 2 bases from J; junction bases left unmatched: 7. The CDR3 contains 15 residues. The CDR3 DNA reads TGTGCCAGCAGCTCCCTTGGACAGGGAACCTACGAGCAGTACTTC. This gives the protein CASSSLGQGTYEQYF. Variable domain in full (rest from reference TRBV7-2 and TRBJ2-7): GAGVSQSPSNKVTEKGKDVELRCDPISGHTALYWYRQSLGQGLEFLIYFQGNSAPDKSGLPSDRFSAERTGGSVSTLTIQRTQQEDSAVYLCASSSLGQGTYEQYFGPGTRLTVT.

The chain is built from TRBV11-2 and TRBJ2-1; a weak D match, TRBD1 (5 bases). The V end lost 1 base, the J end lost 3 bases, and 13 bases lay between the germline ends. CDR1 is SGHAT and CDR2 is FQNNGV in the germline V gene. CDR3 size: 16 residues. The DNA of the CDR3 is TGTGCCAGCAGCTTAGCTTCTGGGGCTAGCTACAATGAGCAGTTCTTC. Protein: CASSLASGASYNEQFF.

This chain links TRBV2 with TRBJ2-1, with D possibly being TRBD2 (5 bases). V lost 9 bases, J lost 9 bases, and 21 bases lay in between. Germline-derived CDR1 and CDR2 are SNHLY and FYNNEI. The length of the CDR3 is 14 residues. CDR3 nucleotide sequence: TGTGCCAGTCGCCAAGTATCCGGGATGGGTGAGCAGTTCTTC. This translates into CASRQVSGMGEQFF.